Below are 7 T cell receptor beta chains sequenced from a single sample in a study of CD8+CD57+ T cells in acquired aplastic anemia. Sequenced patients had shown CD8+CD57+ cell expansion by flow cytometry. Investigators profiled TCR beta VDJ and CDR3 from genomic DNA template. Via MiXCR, TCRdb re-called the reads, giving one row per CDR3 protein. The profile shows around 170,000 distinct CDR3 sequences, roughly half of them singletons. Material: sorted CD4+, CD8+, or CD8+CD57+ T cells (not recorded which) from PBMCs. These receptors all come from a human donor with aplastic anemia.

As to this clonotype: At one end the junction does not follow the germline gene, possibly because of a read error. The chain has TRBV2 and TRBJ2-3; no firm D call. Germline V gene lookup returns CDR1 SNHLY and CDR2 FYNNEI. There are 11 residues in the CDR3. The DNA for the CDR3 is TGTGCCAGCAGCGTACGCGATACGCGGTATTTT. It codes for CASSVRDTRYF.

Details on this clonotype: One end of the junction does not line up with germline, which may come from a read error. V is TRBV5-1 and J is TRBJ1-1; possible D gene TRBD1, 5 bases. CDR1 SGHRS and CDR2 YFSETQ come from the germline V gene. The CDR3 length is 13 residues. CDR3 coding DNA: TGCGCCAGCAGCTTGGACAGGAACACTGGAGCTTTCTTT. Amino acids: CASSLDRNTGAFF.

The chain recombines TRBV2 with TRBJ2-3, with a possible D match to TRBD1 (7 bases). Looked up from germline, CDR1 is SNHLY and CDR2 is FYNNEI. The length of the CDR3 is 17 residues. Trimming removed 4 bases from V and 2 bases from J, with 19 bases in between. CDR3 in amino acids: CASSAGVGQVFTDTQYF. Written as DNA, the CDR3 is TGTGCCAGCAGTGCGGGGGTCGGACAGGTTTTCACAGATACGCAGTATTTT.

The chain couples TRBV19 to TRBJ1-2; 7 bases fit TRBD1. V lost 9 bases to trimming and J lost 4 bases; unmatched junction nucleotides: 8. The CDR3 loop spans 13 amino acids. Germline CDR1 LNHDA, CDR2 SQIVND (reference sequence). CDR3 amino acids: CASSLSGGYGYTF. CDR3 bases: TGTGCCAGCAGTTTATCAGGGGGCTATGGCTACACCTTC.

The J gene is TRBJ2-7, the V gene TRBV13, with 7 positions matching TRBD1. The V and J ends lost 3 bases and 1 base, in that order; junction bases with no gene match: 3. The CDR3 runs to 14 residues. Looked up from germline, CDR1 is PRHDT and CDR2 is FYEKMQ (reference sequence). CDR3 coding DNA: TGTGCCAGCAGCTTTTACAGGGGATCCTACGAGCAGTACTTC. Its protein product is CASSFYRGSYEQYF. Drawing the rest from reference TRBV13 and TRBJ2-7, the complete variable domain is AAGVIQSPRHLIKEKRETATLKCYPIPRHDTVYWYQQGPGQDPQFLISFYEKMQSDKGSIPDRFSAQQFSDYHSELNMSSLELGDSALYFCASSFYRGSYEQYFGPGTRLTVT.

This clonotype was detected only a few times. This chain links TRBV5-4 with TRBJ1-2, with unresolved D. V was trimmed by 1 base and J by 5 bases, leaving 9 bases between them. Germline CDR1 SGHNT, CDR2 YYREEE (reference sequence). This CDR3 comprises 13 residues. The CDR3 DNA follows: TGTGCCAGCAGCTTGAATCCGACTTATGGCTACACCTTC. It is translated as CASSLNPTYGYTF.

The J gene is TRBJ2-7, the V gene TRBV10-3; D is ambiguous. Germline V gives CDR1 ENHRY, CDR2 SYGVKD. Trimming took 6 bases from V and 0 from J, leaving 9 bases between them. This CDR3 has 13 amino acids. This chain's CDR3 is CAIRDHSSYEQYF. The CDR3, as DNA: TGTGCCATCAGGGACCACAGCTCCTACGAGCAGTACTTC.